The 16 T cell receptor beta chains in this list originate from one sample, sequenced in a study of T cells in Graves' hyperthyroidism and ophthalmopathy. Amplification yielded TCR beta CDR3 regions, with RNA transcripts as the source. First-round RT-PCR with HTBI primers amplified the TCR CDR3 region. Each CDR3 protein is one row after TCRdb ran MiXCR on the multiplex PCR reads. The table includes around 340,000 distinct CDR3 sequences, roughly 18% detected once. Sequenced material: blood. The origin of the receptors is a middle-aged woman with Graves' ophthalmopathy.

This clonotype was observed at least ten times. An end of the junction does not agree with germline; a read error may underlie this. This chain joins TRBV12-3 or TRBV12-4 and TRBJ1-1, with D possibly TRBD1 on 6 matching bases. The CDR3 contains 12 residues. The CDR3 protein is CASTLGGLEAFF. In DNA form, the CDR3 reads TGTGCCAGCACTTTAGGGGGGCTTGAAGCTTTCTTT.

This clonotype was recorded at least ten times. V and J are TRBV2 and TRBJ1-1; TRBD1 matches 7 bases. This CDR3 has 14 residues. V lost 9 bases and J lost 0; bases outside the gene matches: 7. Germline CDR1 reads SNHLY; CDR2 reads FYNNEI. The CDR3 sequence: CASREGAMNTEAFF. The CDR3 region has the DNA TGTGCCAGTCGTGAGGGGGCGATGAACACTGAAGCTTTCTTT.

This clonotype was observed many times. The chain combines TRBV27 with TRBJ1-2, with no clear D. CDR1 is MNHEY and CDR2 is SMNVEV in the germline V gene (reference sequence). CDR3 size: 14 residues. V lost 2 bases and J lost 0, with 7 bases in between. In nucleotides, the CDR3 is TGTGCCAGCAGTTTACGGGGATCTAACTATGGCTACACCTTC. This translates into CASSLRGSNYGYTF.

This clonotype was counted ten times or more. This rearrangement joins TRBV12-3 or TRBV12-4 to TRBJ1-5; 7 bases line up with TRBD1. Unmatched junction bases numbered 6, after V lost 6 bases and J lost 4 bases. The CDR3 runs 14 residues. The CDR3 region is CASRKTGWNQPQHF. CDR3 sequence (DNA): TGTGCCAGCAGGAAGACAGGGTGGAATCAGCCCCAGCATTTT.

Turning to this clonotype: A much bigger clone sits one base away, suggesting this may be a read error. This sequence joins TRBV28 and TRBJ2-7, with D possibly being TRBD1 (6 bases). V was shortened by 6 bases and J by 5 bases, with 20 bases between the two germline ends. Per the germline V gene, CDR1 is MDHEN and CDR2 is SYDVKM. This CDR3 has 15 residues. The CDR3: CASSLLRDTGHEQYF. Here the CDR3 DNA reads TGTGCCAGCAGCCTCTTAAGGGACACGGGCCACGAGCAGTACTTC.

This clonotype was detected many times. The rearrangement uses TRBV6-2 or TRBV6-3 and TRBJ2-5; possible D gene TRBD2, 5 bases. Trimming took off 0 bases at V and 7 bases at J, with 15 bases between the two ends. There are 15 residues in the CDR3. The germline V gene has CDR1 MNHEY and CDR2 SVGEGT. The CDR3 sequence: CASSYSIGGGATQYF. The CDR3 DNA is TGTGCCAGCAGTTACTCCATAGGAGGTGGAGCGACCCAGTACTTC.

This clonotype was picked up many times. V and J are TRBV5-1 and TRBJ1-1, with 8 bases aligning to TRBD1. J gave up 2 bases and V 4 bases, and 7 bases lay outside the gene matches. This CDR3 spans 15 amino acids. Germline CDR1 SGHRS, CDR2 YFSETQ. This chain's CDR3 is CASSPLTGANTEAFF. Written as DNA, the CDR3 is TGCGCCAGCAGCCCTTTGACAGGGGCTAACACTGAAGCTTTCTTT.

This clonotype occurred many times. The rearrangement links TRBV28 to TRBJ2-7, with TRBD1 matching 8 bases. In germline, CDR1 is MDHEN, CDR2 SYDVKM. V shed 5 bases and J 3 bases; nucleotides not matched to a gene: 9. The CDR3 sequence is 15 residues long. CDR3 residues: CASSPPTGARYEQYF. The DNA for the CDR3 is TGTGCCAGCAGTCCGCCGACAGGGGCACGCTACGAGCAGTACTTC.

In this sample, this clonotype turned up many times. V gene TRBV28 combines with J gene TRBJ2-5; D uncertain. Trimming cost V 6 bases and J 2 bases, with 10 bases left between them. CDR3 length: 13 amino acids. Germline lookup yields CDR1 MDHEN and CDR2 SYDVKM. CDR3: CASRPHGQETQYF. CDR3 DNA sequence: TGTGCCAGCAGGCCCCACGGACAAGAGACCCAGTACTTC.

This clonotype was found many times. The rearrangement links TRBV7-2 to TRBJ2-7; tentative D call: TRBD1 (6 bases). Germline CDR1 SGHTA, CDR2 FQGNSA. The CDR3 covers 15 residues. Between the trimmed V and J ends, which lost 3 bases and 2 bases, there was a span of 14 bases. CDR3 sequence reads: CASSLGVGQTYEQYF. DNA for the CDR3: TGTGCCAGCAGCTTGGGGGTAGGACAGACCTACGAGCAGTACTTC.

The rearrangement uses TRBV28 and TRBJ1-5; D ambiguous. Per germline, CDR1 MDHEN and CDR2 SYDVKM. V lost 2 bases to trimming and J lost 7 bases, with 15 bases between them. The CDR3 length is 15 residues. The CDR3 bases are TGTGCCAGCAGTTTAAGAGTTCCCAGGCCCCAGCCCCAGCATTTT. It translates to CASSLRVPRPQPQHF. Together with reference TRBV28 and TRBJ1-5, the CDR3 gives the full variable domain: DVKVTQSSRYLVKRTGEKVFLECVQDMDHENMFWYRQDPGLGLRLIYFSYDVKMKEKGDIPEGYSVSREKKERFSLILESASTNQTSMYLCASSLRVPRPQPQHFGDGTRLSIL.

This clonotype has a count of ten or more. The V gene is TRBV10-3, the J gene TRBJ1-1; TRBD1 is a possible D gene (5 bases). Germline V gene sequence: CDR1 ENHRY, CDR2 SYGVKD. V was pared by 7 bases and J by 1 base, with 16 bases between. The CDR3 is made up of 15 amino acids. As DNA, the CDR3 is TGTGCCATCAATAAATATGACAGCAAGAACACTGAAGCTTTCTTT. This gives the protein CAINKYDSKNTEAFF.

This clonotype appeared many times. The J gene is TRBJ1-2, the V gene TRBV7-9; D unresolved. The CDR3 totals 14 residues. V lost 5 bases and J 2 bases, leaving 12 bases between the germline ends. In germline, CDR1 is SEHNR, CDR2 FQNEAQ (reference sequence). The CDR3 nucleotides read TGTGCCAGCAGCCGCACCGCAGGAAACTATGGCTACACCTTC. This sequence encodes CASSRTAGNYGYTF.

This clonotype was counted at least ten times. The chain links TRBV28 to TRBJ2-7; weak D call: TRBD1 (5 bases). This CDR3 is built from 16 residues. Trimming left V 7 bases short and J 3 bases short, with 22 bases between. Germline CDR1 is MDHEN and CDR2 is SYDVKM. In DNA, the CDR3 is TGTGCCAGCAACAGCCCCGACAGAAGTTTTTACTACGAGCAGTACTTC. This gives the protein CASNSPDRSFYYEQYF.

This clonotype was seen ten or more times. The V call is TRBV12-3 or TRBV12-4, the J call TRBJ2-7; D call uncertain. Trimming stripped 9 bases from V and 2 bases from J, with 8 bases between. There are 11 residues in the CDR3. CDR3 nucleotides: TGTGCCAGTCCCGAGGCCTACGAGCAGTACTTC. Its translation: CASPEAYEQYF.

This CDR3 is CASSWGLAGAWETQYF. CDR3 nucleotide sequence: TGTGCCAGCAGTTGGGGACTAGCGGGAGCTTGGGAGACCCAGTACTTC. V and J are TRBV28 and TRBJ2-5, with 14 bases that match TRBD2. Trimming cost V 4 bases and J 5 bases; bases outside gene matches: 6. This CDR3 comprises 16 residues. Germline V lookup: CDR1 MDHEN, CDR2 SYDVKM.